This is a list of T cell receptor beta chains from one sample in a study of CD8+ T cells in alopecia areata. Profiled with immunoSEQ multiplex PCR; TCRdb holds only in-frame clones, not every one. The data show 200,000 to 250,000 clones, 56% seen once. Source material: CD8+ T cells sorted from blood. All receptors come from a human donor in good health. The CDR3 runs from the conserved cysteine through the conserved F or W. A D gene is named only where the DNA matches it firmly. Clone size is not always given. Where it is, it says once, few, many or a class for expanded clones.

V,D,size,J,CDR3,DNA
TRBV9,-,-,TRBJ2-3,CASSVVGSRRAIDTQYF,TGTGCCAGCAGCGTAGTGGGCAGCCGGCGGGCCATAGATACGCAGTATTTT
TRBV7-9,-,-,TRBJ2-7,CASSPPAPVEQYF,TGTGCCAGCAGCCCCCCAGCCCCCGTCGAGCAGTACTTC
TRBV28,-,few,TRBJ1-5,CASSQEGQGGNQPQHF,TGTGCCAGCAGCCAGGAGGGGCAGGGAGGCAATCAGCCCCAGCATTTT
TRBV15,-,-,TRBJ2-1,CATSRDRQINEQFF,TGTGCCACCAGCAGAGATCGCCAGATCAATGAGCAGTTCTTC
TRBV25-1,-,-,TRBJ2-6,CASSEYGETISGANVLTF,TGTGCCAGCAGTGAATATGGGGAAACTATCTCTGGGGCCAACGTCCTGACTTTC
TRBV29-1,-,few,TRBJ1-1,CSAAGGVNTEAFF,TGCAGCGCGGCCGGTGGTGTGAACACTGAAGCTTTCTTT
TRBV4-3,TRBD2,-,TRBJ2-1,CASSRAGGTKDNEQFF,TGCGCCAGCAGCCGTGCGGGGGGGACCAAGGACAATGAGCAGTTCTTC
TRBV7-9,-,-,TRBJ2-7,CASSRPNAYEQYF,TGTGCCAGCAGCCGACCTAACGCCTACGAGCAGTACTTC
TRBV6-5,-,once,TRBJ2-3,CASSYEGITDTQYF,TGTGCCAGCAGTTACGAAGGGATCACAGATACGCAGTATTTT
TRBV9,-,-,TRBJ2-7,CASSATGSSYEQYF,TGTGCCAGCAGCGCGACAGGAAGCTCCTACGAGCAGTACTTC
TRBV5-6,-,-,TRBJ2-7,CASSWGPSYEQYF,TGTGCCAGCTCATGGGGGCCGAGCTACGAGCAGTACTTC
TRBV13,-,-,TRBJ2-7,CASSLRDGSYEQYF,TGTGCCAGCAGCCTACGGGACGGCTCCTACGAGCAGTACTTC
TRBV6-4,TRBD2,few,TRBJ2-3,CASSDGLAGGDTDTQYF,TGTGCCAGCAGTGACGGACTAGCGGGGGGGGACACAGATACGCAGTATTTT
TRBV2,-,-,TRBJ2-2,CASSEADTPLETGELFF,TGTGCCAGCAGTGAAGCGGATACCCCCCTTGAGACCGGGGAGCTGTTTTTT
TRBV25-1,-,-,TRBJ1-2,CASSPPSGGGTF,TGTGCCAGCAGTCCCCCTTCAGGAGGCGGGACCTTC
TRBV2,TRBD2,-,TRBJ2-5,CASSTGLAGSVETQYF,TGTGCCAGCAGTACTGGACTAGCGGGGTCTGTAGAGACCCAGTACTTC
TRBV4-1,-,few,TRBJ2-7,CASSHNVDGSYEQYF,TGCGCCAGCAGCCATAACGTGGACGGCTCCTACGAGCAGTACTTC
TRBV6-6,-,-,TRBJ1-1,CASSYAGVRATEAFF,TGTGCCAGCAGTTATGCGGGGGTGAGGGCCACTGAAGCTTTCTTT
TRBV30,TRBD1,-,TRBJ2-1,CAWGTGTGFHEQFF,TGTGCCTGGGGTACCGGGACAGGGTTCCATGAGCAGTTCTTC
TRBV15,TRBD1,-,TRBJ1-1,CATSSLSDRRNTEAFF,TGTGCCACCAGCAGCCTCTCGGACAGGAGGAACACTGAAGCTTTCTTT
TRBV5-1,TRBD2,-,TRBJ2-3,CASSLESSGTDTQYF,TGCGCCAGCAGCTTGGAGTCTAGCGGGACAGATACGCAGTATTTT
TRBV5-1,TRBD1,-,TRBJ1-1,CASSATGTDTEAFF,TGCGCCAGCAGCGCGACAGGGACGGACACTGAAGCTTTCTTT
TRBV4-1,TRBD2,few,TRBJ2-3,CASSQDILAGGPDTQYF,TGCGCCAGCAGCCAAGATATCCTAGCGGGGGGACCAGATACGCAGTATTTT
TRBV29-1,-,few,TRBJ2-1,CSVEGTEGNNEQFF,TGCAGCGTTGAAGGGACAGAAGGCAACAATGAGCAGTTCTTC
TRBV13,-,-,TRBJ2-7,CASSHLSGEQYF,TGTGCCAGCAGCCACCTGTCAGGCGAGCAGTACTTC